Sequencing of this T cell receptor (beta chain) was carried out in a study of cytomegalovirus exposure and HLA in healthy donors. Study-level points and caveats: 87-base-pair reads could not separate some V segments, including TRBV6-2 and TRBV6-3.

PCR involved 60 Vbeta and 13 Jbeta primers. Repertoires were generated with immunoSEQ multiplex PCR, while TCRdb's copy carries only in-frame clones and drops some. The sample has 100,000 to 150,000 clones; 78% are singletons. V gave up 3 bases and J gave up 0 bases, with 12 bases separating them. Germline values: CDR1 GTSNPN, CDR2 SVGIG (reference sequence). The CDR3 runs to 15 residues. This clone was counted only a few times. Its target is not known. The chain carries TRBV30 and TRBJ1-3; no clear D gene. The sequenced sample was PBMCs. This receptor was identified in a man aged 25 to 40 in good health and CMV-seropositive. The CDR3 is CAWRRLPFSGNTIYF. DNA for the CDR3: TGTGCCTGGAGAAGACTTCCTTTCTCTGGAAACACCATATATTTT.